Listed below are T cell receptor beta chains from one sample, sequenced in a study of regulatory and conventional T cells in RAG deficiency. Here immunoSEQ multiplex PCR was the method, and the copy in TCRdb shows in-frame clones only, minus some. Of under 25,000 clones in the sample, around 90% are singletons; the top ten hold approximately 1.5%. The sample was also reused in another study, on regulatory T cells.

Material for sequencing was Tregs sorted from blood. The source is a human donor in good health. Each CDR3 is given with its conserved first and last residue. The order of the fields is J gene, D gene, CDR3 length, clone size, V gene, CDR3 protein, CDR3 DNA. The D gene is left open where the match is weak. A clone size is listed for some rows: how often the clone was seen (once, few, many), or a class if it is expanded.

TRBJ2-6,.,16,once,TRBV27,CASSPPSSSGANVLTF,TGTGCCAGCAGTCCGCCTAGTAGCTCTGGGGCCAACGTCCTGACTTTC
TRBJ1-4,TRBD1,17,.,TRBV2,CASYEAYKTGEGKKLFF,TGTGCCAGCTATGAGGCTTACAAAACAGGGGAAGGGAAAAAACTGTTTTTT
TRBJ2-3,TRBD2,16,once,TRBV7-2,CASSPTSGGPQDTQYF,TGTGCCAGCAGCCCGACTAGCGGGGGGCCCCAAGATACGCAGTATTTT
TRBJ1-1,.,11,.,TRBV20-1,CSASLPGKAFF,TGCAGTGCTAGCCTTCCTGGCAAAGCTTTCTTT
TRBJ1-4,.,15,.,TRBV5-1,CASSLSGPPDEKLFF,TGCGCCAGCAGCTTGAGTGGGCCCCCAGATGAAAAACTGTTTTTT
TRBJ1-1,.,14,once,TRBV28,CASSLLGYRTEAFF,TGTGCCAGCAGCCTGCTTGGATATAGGACTGAAGCTTTCTTT
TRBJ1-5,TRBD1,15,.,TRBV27,CASSPRQGGNQPQHF,TGTGCCAGCAGTCCCAGACAGGGGGGCAATCAGCCCCAGCATTTT
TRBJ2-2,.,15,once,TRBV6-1,CASSPGVWNTGELFF,TGTGCCAGCAGTCCAGGGGTATGGAACACCGGGGAGCTGTTTTTT
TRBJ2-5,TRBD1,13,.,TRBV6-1,CASSVQGRETQYF,TGTGCCAGCAGTGTACAGGGGAGAGAGACCCAGTACTTC
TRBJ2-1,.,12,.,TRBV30,CAWTGFYNEQFF,TGTGCCTGGACAGGGTTCTACAATGAGCAGTTCTTC
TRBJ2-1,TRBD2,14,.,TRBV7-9,CASSFLAGYNEQFF,TGTGCCAGCAGCTTCCTAGCGGGATACAATGAGCAGTTCTTC
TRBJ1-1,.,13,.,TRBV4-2,CASSQARDTEAFF,TGTGCCAGCAGCCAAGCTCGGGACACTGAAGCTTTCTTT
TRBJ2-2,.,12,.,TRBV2,CASRRDPGELFF,TGTGCCAGCAGACGGGACCCGGGGGAGCTGTTTTTT
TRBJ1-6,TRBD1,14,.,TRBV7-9,CASSATGGGSPLHF,TGTGCCAGCAGCGCAACAGGGGGAGGTTCACCCCTCCACTTT
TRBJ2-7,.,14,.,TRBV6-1,CASSVAGGSYEQYF,TGTGCCAGCAGTGTAGCAGGGGGGTCCTACGAGCAGTACTTC
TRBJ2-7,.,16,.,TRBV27,CASSSPLKGQIYEQYF,TGTGCCAGCAGTTCCCCCCTGAAAGGCCAGATCTACGAGCAGTACTTC
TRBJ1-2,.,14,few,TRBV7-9,CASILLGVPVGYTF,TGTGCCAGCATCCTGTTGGGGGTCCCGGTCGGCTACACCTTC
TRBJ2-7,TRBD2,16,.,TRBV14,CASSPPGTNLPYEQYF,TGTGCCAGCAGCCCCCCCGGGACTAACCTTCCCTACGAGCAGTACTTC
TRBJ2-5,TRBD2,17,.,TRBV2,CASSELGVAGPSGTQYF,TGTGCCAGCAGTGAACTTGGGGTAGCGGGGCCCAGTGGGACCCAGTACTTC
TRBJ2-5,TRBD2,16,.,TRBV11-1,CASSLVGLAGGETQYF,TGTGCCAGCAGCTTAGTGGGACTAGCGGGAGGAGAGACCCAGTACTTC
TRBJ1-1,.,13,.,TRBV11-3,CASSFLRNTEAFF,TGTGCCAGCAGCTTTCTTAGGAACACTGAAGCTTTCTTT
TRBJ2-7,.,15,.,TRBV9,CASSPGAGRSYEQYF,TGTGCCAGCAGCCCGGGGGCGGGACGGTCCTACGAGCAGTACTTC
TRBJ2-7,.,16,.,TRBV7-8,CASSLVFMGGAYEQYF,TGTGCCAGCAGCTTAGTCTTCATGGGCGGAGCCTACGAACAGTACTTC
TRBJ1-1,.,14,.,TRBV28,CASSLHALPTEAFF,TGTGCCAGCAGTTTACATGCCTTACCCACTGAAGCTTTCTTT
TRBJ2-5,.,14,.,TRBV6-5,CASRRDSVQETQYF,TGTGCCAGCAGAAGGGACTCCGTTCAAGAGACCCAGTACTTC
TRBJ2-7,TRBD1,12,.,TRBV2,CVSKRTGAEQYF,TGTGTCAGCAAGCGGACAGGGGCTGAGCAGTACTTC
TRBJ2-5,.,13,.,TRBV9,CASSVPPSETQYF,TGTGCCAGCAGCGTACCCCCAAGTGAGACCCAGTACTTC
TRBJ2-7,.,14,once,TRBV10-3,CAISERGGYRKQYF,TGTGCCATCAGTGAGAGGGGGGGCTATAGGAAGCAGTACTTC
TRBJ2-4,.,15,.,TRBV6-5,CASSPLGVSKNIQYF,TGTGCCAGCAGCCCACTCGGGGTGTCCAAAAACATTCAGTACTTC
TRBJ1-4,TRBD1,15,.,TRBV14,CASSHFDRENEKLFF,TGTGCCAGCAGCCATTTCGACAGGGAAAATGAAAAACTGTTTTTT
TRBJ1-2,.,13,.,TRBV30,CAWSAPGASGYTF,TGTGCCTGGAGTGCGCCAGGGGCAAGTGGCTACACCTTC
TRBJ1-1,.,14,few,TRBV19,CASSDRLMNTEAFF,TGTGCCAGTAGTGACAGACTAATGAACACTGAAGCTTTCTTT
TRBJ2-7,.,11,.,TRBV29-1,CSAGGVGEQYF,TGCAGCGCTGGGGGTGTGGGCGAGCAGTACTTC
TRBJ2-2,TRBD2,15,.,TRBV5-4,CASSSGGWGTGELFF,TGTGCCAGCAGCAGCGGGGGGTGGGGGACCGGGGAGCTGTTTTTT
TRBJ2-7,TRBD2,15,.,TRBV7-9,CASSEITSGSYEQYF,TGTGCCAGCAGCGAAATAACTAGCGGGAGTTACGAGCAGTACTTC
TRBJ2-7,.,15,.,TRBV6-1,CASSSPGSETYEQYF,TGTGCCAGCAGTTCCCCAGGGTCCGAAACTTACGAGCAGTACTTC
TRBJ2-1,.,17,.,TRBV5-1,CASSPEQGWDSYNEQFF,TGCGCCAGCAGCCCGGAACAAGGATGGGATTCCTACAATGAGCAGTTCTTC
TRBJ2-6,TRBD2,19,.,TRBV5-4,CASSGGLAGAGSGANVLTF,TGTGCCAGCAGCGGAGGACTAGCGGGGGCCGGCTCTGGGGCCAACGTCCTGACTTTC
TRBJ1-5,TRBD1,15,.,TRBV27,CASSYTGGQGQPQHF,TGTGCCAGCAGTTACACAGGGGGGCAGGGTCAGCCCCAGCATTTT
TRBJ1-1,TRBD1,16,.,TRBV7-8,CASSSQLGQANTEAFF,TGTGCCAGCAGCTCACAGTTGGGACAGGCGAACACTGAAGCTTTCTTT
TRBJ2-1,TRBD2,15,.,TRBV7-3,CASSSTSGRWNEQFF,TGTGCCAGCAGCTCAACTAGCGGGAGGTGGAATGAGCAGTTCTTC
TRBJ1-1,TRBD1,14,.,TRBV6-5,CASKVDRGLTEAFF,TGTGCCAGCAAAGTTGACAGGGGGCTTACTGAAGCTTTCTTT
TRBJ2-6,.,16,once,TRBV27,CASSTLQGNGANVLTF,TGTGCCAGCAGTACACTCCAGGGGAATGGGGCCAACGTCCTGACTTTC
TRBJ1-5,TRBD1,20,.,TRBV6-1,CASSDRRTGATRLSNQPQHF,TGTGCCAGCAGTGACCGCCGGACAGGGGCGACGCGCCTCTCTAATCAGCCCCAGCATTTT
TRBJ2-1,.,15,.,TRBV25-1,CASSELGGQGNEQFF,TGTGCCAGCAGTGAATTGGGGGGCCAGGGCAATGAGCAGTTCTTC
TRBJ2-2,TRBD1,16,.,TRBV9,CASSARQGANTGELFF,TGTGCCAGCAGCGCCCGACAGGGGGCAAACACCGGGGAGCTGTTTTTT
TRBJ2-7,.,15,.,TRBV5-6,CASSPAGTGIYEQYF,TGTGCCAGCAGCCCGGCAGGGACCGGGATTTACGAGCAGTACTTC
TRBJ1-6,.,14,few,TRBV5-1,CASGGGLSNSPLHF,TGCGCCAGCGGCGGGGGGCTCTCTAATTCACCCCTCCACTTT
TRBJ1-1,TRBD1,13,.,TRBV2,CASRDRVDTEAFF,TGTGCCAGCAGGGACAGGGTTGACACTGAAGCTTTCTTT
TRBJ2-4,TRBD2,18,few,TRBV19,CASRSLTETSVFKNIQYF,TGTGCCAGTAGGTCTCTAACGGAGACTAGCGTATTCAAAAACATTCAGTACTTC
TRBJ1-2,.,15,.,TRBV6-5,CASSTLKGVSYGYTF,TGTGCCAGCAGTACCCTAAAGGGGGTAAGCTATGGCTACACCTTC
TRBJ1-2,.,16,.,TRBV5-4,CASSLAGARANYGYTF,TGTGCCAGCAGCTTGGCAGGGGCACGAGCTAACTATGGCTACACCTTC
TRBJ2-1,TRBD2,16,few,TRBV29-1,CSVEAVGAGAGNEQFF,TGCAGCGTTGAGGCGGTCGGAGCGGGAGCTGGCAATGAGCAGTTCTTC
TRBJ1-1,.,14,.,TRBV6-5,CASSPNRQNTEAFF,TGTGCCAGCAGTCCCAACCGTCAGAACACTGAAGCTTTCTTT
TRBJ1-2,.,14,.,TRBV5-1,CASSPDGAKGGYTF,TGCGCCAGCAGCCCTGACGGCGCCAAGGGCGGCTACACCTTC
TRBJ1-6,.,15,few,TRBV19,CASTQRNSYNSPLHF,TGTGCCAGTACCCAACGAAACTCCTATAATTCACCCCTCCACTTT
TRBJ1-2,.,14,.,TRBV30,CAWTRQNTNYGYTF,TGTGCCTGGACAAGACAGAATACTAACTATGGCTACACCTTC
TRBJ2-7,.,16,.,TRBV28,CASTIGGAAGTNEQYF,TGTGCCAGCACCATCGGGGGAGCTGCCGGGACAAACGAGCAGTACTTC
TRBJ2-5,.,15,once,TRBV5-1,CASSLGVSGVETQYF,TGCGCCAGCAGCTTGGGTGTGTCGGGAGTGGAGACCCAGTACTTC